This T cell receptor (beta chain) was identified in a study of CD8 T cells in Susac syndrome. Study results and caveats: The authors acknowledged that their TCR sequencing and HLA analysis involved a relatively small number of individuals.

Germline loops: CDR1 SGHRS, CDR2 YFSETQ. J lost 2 bases, V lost 4 bases, and 5 bases had no gene match. The CDR3 has 15 amino acids. For this clonotype: Its antigen is unknown.

Reverse transcription of about 0.5 to 1 ug RNA was carried out with random hexamers. Multiplex immunoSEQ PCR targeted 54 Vbeta and 13 Jbeta TCR beta segments. TCRdb reprocessed the immunoSEQ multiplex PCR reads with MiXCR, giving one entry per CDR3 protein. The table lists roughly 150,000 distinct CDR3 sequences, roughly 95% of them singletons. The multiple sclerosis control group was made up of treatment-naive patients with stable or active relapsing-remitting disease. Through negative isolation, CD4+ and CD8+ T cells were obtained, while TEMRA cells were enriched using FACS. Input material: CD8+ T cells from PBMCs. The receptor was isolated from a human donor with multiple sclerosis. The chain couples TRBV5-1 to TRBJ2-3; 9 bases are a match to TRBD2. The CDR3 nucleotides are TGCGCCAGCAGCCCGCGACTAGCGGTCACAGATACGCAGTATTTT. Its translation is CASSPRLAVTDTQYF.